Here is one T cell receptor (beta chain) with its context. CD45RO-negative, CCR7-positively selected cells formed the naive CD8 fraction, excluding terminally differentiated effector memory CD45RA+ cells. The CDR3 covers 15 residues. Germline values: CDR1 SGHVS, CDR2 FNYEAQ. V lost 5 bases, J lost 1 base, and 14 bases lay in between. The entry originates in a study of shared clonotypes between healthy human individuals. Some clones are missing from TCRdb's copy, which holds only in-frame ones; the method was immunoSEQ multiplex PCR. The repertoire holds roughly 1,800,000 clones, with about 95% as singletons.

The rearrangement links TRBV7-6 to TRBJ2-5; D perhaps matches TRBD1 (6 bases). This clonotype was sampled from a young man in good health. The sequenced sample was naive CD8+ T cells sorted from blood. CDR3 sequence (DNA): TGTGCCAGCAGCATAACAGGGTTTGCCCAAGAGACCCAGTACTTC. Protein product: CASSITGFAQETQYF.